The T cell receptor (beta chain) under discussion was sequenced for a study of regulatory T cells in long-lasting Graves disease. This CDR3 has 14 amino acids. Germline-derived CDR1 and CDR2 are ENHRY and SYGVKD. Documented time point: persistent/refractory GD, antithyroid drugs over 5 years with positive TRAb. PBMC RNA served as the TCR library source. The TCR beta library used iRepertoire HTBI primers with Arm-PCR amplification of CDR3. MiXCR, run by TCRdb on the multiplex PCR reads, gives a single entry per CDR3 protein. Of fewer than 400,000 distinct CDR3 sequences listed, more than 20% are singletons. This clonotype showed up many times. At one end the junction does not follow the germline gene, possibly because of a read error.

The chain has TRBV10-3 and TRBJ2-4, with D possibly being TRBD2 (6 bases). The TCR was taken from a female donor with Graves disease. Specimen: peripheral blood mononuclear cells (PBMCs), collected when the disease was refractory, from a patient treated with antithyroid drugs. The CDR3 region is CASSFGGFKNIQYF. The CDR3, as DNA: TGTGCCAGCAGTTTTGGGGGGTTTAAAAACATTCAGTACTTC.